The 7 T cell receptor beta chains presented below share a single source sample, sequenced in a study of CD8 T cells in Susac syndrome. Reverse transcription of roughly 0.45 to 1 ug RNA was carried out with random hexamers. From the immunoSEQ multiplex PCR reads, TCRdb called clonotypes with MiXCR, one entry per CDR3 protein. The data contain about 200,000 distinct CDR3 sequences, 85% to 95% of them singletons. Input material: CD4+ T cells from PBMCs. The receptors stem from a human donor with multiple sclerosis.

The genes are TRBV30 and TRBJ1-5; TRBD1 agrees at 8 bases. This CDR3 is 14 amino acids long. V lost 5 bases to trimming and J lost 5 bases; unmatched junction nucleotides: 8. Germline V gives CDR1 GTSNPN, CDR2 SVGIG (reference sequence). Here the CDR3 DNA reads TGTGCCTGGTCGAAGGGACAGGCCCATCAGCCCCAGCATTTT. It yields the protein CAWSKGQAHQPQHF.

The rearrangement joins TRBV3-1 to TRBJ1-1; 7 nucleotides line up with TRBD1. Germline CDR1 reads LGHDT; CDR2 reads YNNKEL (reference sequence). This CDR3 has 15 amino acids. V shed 3 bases and J 4 bases; nucleotides not matched to a gene: 8. CDR3 sequence reads: CASSQEDRLRTEAFF. The CDR3 bases are TGTGCCAGCAGCCAGGAGGACAGGCTGCGCACTGAAGCTTTCTTT.

The gene calls are TRBV5-1 and TRBJ2-5; TRBD1 agrees at 11 bases. With 4 bases clipped from V and 5 bases from J, the junction kept 7 bases outside the gene matches. The V gene's germline CDR1 is SGHRS and CDR2 YFSETQ. This CDR3 contains 15 residues. For the CDR3, the DNA is TGCGCCAGCAGCATCGGACAGGGGGCGACTGAGACCCAGTACTTC. This codes for CASSIGQGATETQYF.

The chain recombines TRBV12-3 or TRBV12-4 with TRBJ2-1; 10 bases map to TRBD2. The J segment lost 5 bases and the V segment lost 6 bases, leaving 7 bases of the junction unmatched. The CDR3 is 15 amino acids. CDR3: CASSPGLAAHNEQFF. In DNA form, the CDR3 reads TGTGCCAGCAGCCCCGGACTAGCGGCGCACAATGAGCAGTTCTTC.

The chain combines TRBV20-1 with TRBJ2-5, with 10 bases identical to TRBD2. V trimming: 5 bases; J trimming: 2 bases; junction bases outside the gene matches: 5. There are 14 residues in the CDR3. Germline V gene data show CDR1 as DFQATT and CDR2 as SNEGSKA (reference sequence). The CDR3 here is CSAQAGGLQETQYF. In DNA form, the CDR3 reads TGCAGTGCTCAAGCGGGGGGGCTTCAAGAGACCCAGTACTTC.

V usage is TRBV29-1 and J usage is TRBJ1-1; 7 positions match TRBD1. The germline V gene has CDR1 SQVTM and CDR2 ANQGSEA. V dropped 3 bases and J dropped 4; count of bases not matched to a gene: 8. The CDR3 covers 14 residues. Here the CDR3 reads CSVDQGGLGTEAFF. The CDR3 DNA reads as TGCAGCGTTGACCAAGGGGGCCTGGGCACTGAAGCTTTCTTT. The whole variable domain, filled in from reference TRBV29-1 and TRBJ1-1, reads SAVISQKPSRDICQRGTSLTIQCQVDSQVTMMFWYRQQPGQSLTLIATANQGSEATYESGFVIDKFPISRPNLTFSTLTVSNMSPEDSSIYLCSVDQGGLGTEAFFGQGTRLTVV.

The V and J genes are TRBV29-1 and TRBJ2-5; TRBD1 matches 9 bases. The CDR3 is made up of 16 amino acids. From germline, CDR1 is SQVTM and CDR2 ANQGSEA. Trimming at V came to 1 base and at J to 5 bases, leaving 11 bases not matched to a gene. The CDR3 DNA follows: TGCAGCGTTGAAGTTCCCGGGACAGGGAGGTCGGAGACCCAGTACTTC. Translated: CSVEVPGTGRSETQYF.